Below, 13 T cell receptor beta chains from the same sample are listed, as sequenced in a study of blood T cell repertoires in COVID-19. The table came from immunoSEQ multiplex PCR; TCRdb's copy has only in-frame clones and leaves some out. The data show approximately 170,000 clones, roughly 84% seen once. Sample: peripheral blood. All receptors come from a human donor with acute or convalescent COVID-19. The donor label of this sample is uncertain.

The V call is TRBV7-3, the J call TRBJ2-2, with TRBD2 matching over 14 bases. V gave up 5 bases and J gave up 4 bases; unmatched junction bases: 6. This CDR3 has 17 amino acids. CDR1 SGHTA and CDR2 FQGTGA come from the germline V gene. In nucleotides, the CDR3 is TGTGCCAGCAGCCCCGGGACTAGCGGGGGACGCACCGGGGAGCTGTTTTTT. Protein product: CASSPGTSGGRTGELFF.

The chain carries TRBV19 and TRBJ1-2, with D tentatively TRBD1 (6 bases). The CDR3 contains 13 residues. The germline V gene has CDR1 LNHDA and CDR2 SQIVND (reference sequence). V was shortened by 5 bases and J by 6 bases, with 13 bases between the two germline ends. The CDR3 nucleotides read TGTGCCAGTAGTTCCGGGACAACAGATGGCTACACCTTC. Its protein product is CASSSGTTDGYTF.

This clone has only a few counts. V is TRBV5-4 and J is TRBJ1-4; 8 bases line up with TRBD1. The trim removed 3 bases at V and 7 bases at J, leaving 8 bases unmatched. The CDR3 totals 15 residues. In germline, CDR1 is SGHNT, CDR2 YYREEE (reference sequence). The CDR3 protein is CASSSNTGGGEKLFF. CDR3 sequence (DNA): TGTGCCAGCAGCTCTAACACAGGGGGGGGTGAAAAACTGTTTTTT.

V usage is TRBV11-2 and J usage is TRBJ2-1, with D possibly TRBD2 on 5 matching bases. The CDR3 is 14 amino acids. V was shortened by 2 bases and J by 6 bases, with 11 bases between the two germline ends. CDR1 and CDR2 (germline): SGHAT, FQNNGV. Here the CDR3 reads CASSLSGLINEQFF. The CDR3 DNA sequence: TGTGCCAGCAGCTTATCGGGATTAATCAATGAGCAGTTCTTC.

This rearrangement joins TRBV28 to TRBJ1-5, with TRBD1 identical over 9 bases. The CDR3 totals 15 residues. Looked up from germline, CDR1 is MDHEN and CDR2 is SYDVKM. V gave up 7 bases and J gave up 7 bases; unmatched junction bases: 11. The CDR3 protein is CASTLDRGGGQPQHF. The CDR3 DNA follows: TGTGCCAGCACCCTGGACAGGGGAGGTGGGCAGCCCCAGCATTTT.

The J gene is TRBJ1-2, the V gene TRBV2; the D is unclear. The CDR3 totals 14 residues. Germline V gene data show CDR1 as SNHLY and CDR2 as FYNNEI. The V end was cut by 6 bases, the J end by 2 bases, with 13 bases between. Written as DNA, the CDR3 is TGTGCCAGCAGATTAACGGGAGGCAACTATGGCTACACCTTC. Translation gives CASRLTGGNYGYTF.

This clone came up once. The V call is TRBV10-3, the J call TRBJ1-2, with D possibly matching TRBD1 (5 bases). This CDR3 region has 14 residues. The germline V gene has CDR1 ENHRY and CDR2 SYGVKD. V was shortened by 3 bases and J by 3 bases, with 11 bases between the two germline ends. The CDR3 sequence: CAISDTGNDYGYTF. CDR3 nucleotides: TGTGCCATCAGTGATACAGGAAACGACTATGGCTACACCTTC.

The V gene is TRBV4-2, the J gene TRBJ2-3; 11 bases align to TRBD2. The germline V gene has CDR1 LGHNA and CDR2 YNFKEQ. V lost 0 bases and J lost 0; bases outside the gene matches: 8. This CDR3 has 19 residues. CDR3 sequence (DNA): TGTGCCAGCAGCCAAGATTTTTCTAGCGGGGGGCCTAGCACAGATACGCAGTATTTT. The encoded protein is CASSQDFSSGGPSTDTQYF.

This clone has just a few counts. The genes are TRBV5-6 and TRBJ1-3, with D tentatively TRBD1 (5 bases). Per germline, CDR1 SGHDT and CDR2 YYEEEE. The CDR3 has 16 amino acids. Trimming took 0 bases from V and 3 from J, leaving 13 bases between them. CDR3 protein: CASSLVAGRLGNTIYF. CDR3 bases: TGTGCCAGCAGCTTGGTGGCAGGGCGTCTTGGAAACACCATATATTTT.

This chain connects TRBV7-3 to TRBJ2-1; D is unresolved. Germline CDR1 and CDR2: SGHTA and FQGTGA. The V end lost 2 bases, the J end lost 6 bases, and 14 bases lay between the germline ends. CDR3 length: 15 amino acids. CDR3 nucleotides: TGTGCCAGCAGCTTAGGTGTGTCGGGTGGCAATGAGCAGTTCTTC. Encoded protein: CASSLGVSGGNEQFF.

The chain links TRBV30 to TRBJ1-2; the D gene is possibly TRBD1 (6 bases). This CDR3 has 13 residues. The germline V gene has CDR1 GTSNPN and CDR2 SVGIG (reference sequence). V was cut by 4 bases and J by 3 bases, with 12 bases left in between. In nucleotides, the CDR3 is TGTGCCTGGAACCGGGACACTGACTATGGCTACACCTTC. This encodes CAWNRDTDYGYTF.

The chain couples TRBV5-6 to TRBJ2-7; TRBD1 matches at 10 bases. V was clipped by 5 bases and J by 4 bases; unmatched bases: 12. The CDR3 covers 16 residues. Germline CDR1 SGHDT, CDR2 YYEEEE. The CDR3 protein is CASRFWGDRGGYEQYF. The CDR3 coding sequence is TGTGCCAGCAGGTTCTGGGGGGACAGGGGAGGTTACGAGCAGTACTTC.

J is TRBJ1-3 and V is TRBV11-2, with D possibly TRBD1 on 6 matching bases. The germline V gene has CDR1 SGHAT and CDR2 FQNNGV. The CDR3 has 16 residues. V was cut by 5 bases and J by 1 base, with 15 bases left in between. CDR3: CASSHLGGASGNTIYF. CDR3 nucleotides: TGTGCCAGCAGCCACCTAGGGGGGGCATCTGGAAACACCATATATTTT.